Below are 18 T cell receptor beta chains sequenced from a single sample in a study of beta chain features in type 1 diabetes. The isolated RNA, all of it, was reverse transcribed, so expressed TCRB transcripts were what got sequenced. The method was immunoSEQ multiplex PCR; TCRdb's version includes in-frame clones alone and lacks a portion of them. The table has about 240,000 clones, about 30% seen once. Sample: central memory CD4+ T cells from blood. Receptors originate from a man aged 25-45 years in good health.

The chain joins TRBV5-4 to TRBJ2-5; D may be TRBD2 (5 bases). CDR1 and CDR2 (germline): SGHNT, YYREEE (reference sequence). The CDR3 extends over 14 amino acids. Between the trimmed V and J ends, which lost 2 bases and 6 bases, there was a span of 14 bases. The CDR3 coding sequence is TGTGCCAGCAGCTTACCGGGGTCTTCCAAGACCCAGTACTTC. Its translation: CASSLPGSSKTQYF. The complete variable domain, with remaining parts taken from reference TRBV5-4 and TRBJ2-5, reads ETGVTQSPTHLIKTRGQQVTLRCSSQSGHNTVSWYQQALGQGPQFIFQYYREEENGRGNFPPRFSGLQFPNYSSELNVNALELDDSALYLCASSLPGSSKTQYFGPGTRLLVL.

In this sample, this clone turned up a few times. The rearrangement joins TRBV6-6 to TRBJ2-3, with unresolved D. Trimming took 4 bases from V and 4 from J, leaving 6 bases between them. CDR3 size: 12 residues. Germline V lookup: CDR1 MNHNY, CDR2 SVGAGI (reference sequence). The CDR3 region is CASSFRADTQYF. The CDR3 DNA sequence: TGTGCCAGCAGTTTTAGGGCAGATACGCAGTATTTT.

This chain connects TRBV28 to TRBJ1-5; no definite D call. The V gene lost 1 base and the J gene lost 6 bases, with 13 bases spanning the gap. Germline V gene data show CDR1 as MDHEN and CDR2 as SYDVKM. This CDR3 contains 15 residues. The CDR3 DNA follows: TGTGCCAGCAGTTTATTTGGCAGCGGGGTTCAGCCCCAGCATTTT. Protein sequence: CASSLFGSGVQPQHF.

This chain links TRBV5-4 with TRBJ2-7; TRBD2 matches at 8 bases. This CDR3 is 14 amino acids long. Looked up from germline, CDR1 is SGHNT and CDR2 is YYREEE (reference sequence). Losses at the gene ends were 0 bases for V and 2 bases for J; bases not matched to a gene: 1. CDR3 in DNA: TGTGCCAGCAGCTTGGCTAGCGGGCCCTACGAGCAGTACTTC. Amino acids: CASSLASGPYEQYF.

This chain connects TRBV6-1 to TRBJ2-3; TRBD1 or TRBD2 may be the D gene (6 bases each). V lost 1 base, J lost 3 bases, and 14 bases lay in between. This CDR3 has 16 residues. Germline loops: CDR1 MNHNS, CDR2 SASEGT. In DNA form, the CDR3 reads TGTGCCAGCAGTGAAGTCTGGGGGGCGAAAACAGATACGCAGTATTTT. Translating it yields CASSEVWGAKTDTQYF.

The chain couples TRBV11-2 to TRBJ2-1; 10 bases fit TRBD2. Losses at the gene ends were 2 bases for V and 3 bases for J; bases not matched to a gene: 4. This CDR3 has 16 residues. CDR1 is SGHAT and CDR2 is FQNNGV in the germline V gene. The CDR3 region has the DNA TGTGCCAGCAGCTTAAGACTAGCGGGCTTCTACAATGAGCAGTTCTTC. This gives the protein CASSLRLAGFYNEQFF.

V gene TRBV5-1 combines with J gene TRBJ2-1; D possibly corresponds to TRBD1 (6 bases). Germline loops: CDR1 SGHRS, CDR2 YFSETQ. V lost 1 base and J 7 bases, leaving 12 bases between the germline ends. There are 14 residues in the CDR3. This chain's CDR3 is CASSLLPDSNEQFF. The CDR3 coding sequence is TGCGCCAGCAGCTTGCTTCCGGACAGTAATGAGCAGTTCTTC.

This clone came up a few times. The chain uses TRBV30 and TRBJ2-5; TRBD1 aligns across 10 bases. In germline, CDR1 is GTSNPN, CDR2 SVGIG (reference sequence). The CDR3 spans 13 residues. With V trimmed by 5 bases and J by 4 bases, 4 bases remained unmatched. This CDR3 is CAWGGQGIETQYF. In DNA, the CDR3 is TGTGCCTGGGGGGGACAGGGGATAGAGACCCAGTACTTC. Full variable domain (outside the CDR3, taken from reference TRBV30 and TRBJ2-5): SQTIHQWPATLVQPVGSPLSLECTVEGTSNPNLYWYRQAAGRGLQLLFYSVGIGQISSEVPQNLSASRPQDRQFILSSKKLLLSDSGFYLCAWGGQGIETQYFGPGTRLLVL.

In this sample, this clone turned up a few times. V gene TRBV7-2 combines with J gene TRBJ2-7, with D perhaps assigned TRBD1 or TRBD2 (5 bases each). CDR1 is SGHTA and CDR2 is FQGNSA in the germline V gene. This CDR3 has 12 residues. The ends were cut back, 4 bases at V and 6 bases at J, with 10 bases in the middle. The CDR3 protein is CASSYGGIEQYF. The CDR3 DNA reads TGTGCCAGCAGCTATGGGGGAATCGAGCAGTACTTC.

Points on this clone: One junction end disagrees with the germline gene, perhaps due to a read error. The chain employs TRBV7-2 and TRBJ2-2; D gene uncertain. Germline-derived CDR1 and CDR2 are SGHTA and FQGNSA. The CDR3 has 14 residues. The CDR3 reads CASTLDPYTGELFF. In DNA, the CDR3 is TGTGCCAGCACCTTAGACCCTTACACCGGGGAGCTGTTTTTT.

This chain uses TRBV6-4 with TRBJ1-1; D unclear. The CDR3 runs to 13 residues. CDR1 and CDR2 (germline): MRHNA, SNTAGT. The V and J ends lost 6 bases and 1 base respectively, with 9 bases between them. The CDR3 protein is CASRLGPNTEAFF. The CDR3 DNA reads TGTGCCAGCAGGCTAGGACCGAACACTGAAGCTTTCTTT.

The chain joins TRBV7-9 to TRBJ1-4, with 9 bases lining up with TRBD1. The CDR3 loop spans 14 amino acids. Per germline, CDR1 SEHNR and CDR2 FQNEAQ (reference sequence). The V gene end was trimmed by 5 bases and the J gene end by 8 bases; junction bases not matched to a gene: 6. The CDR3: CASSQDRGDEKLFF. Here the CDR3 DNA reads TGTGCCAGCAGCCAGGACAGGGGTGACGAAAAACTGTTTTTT.

At least ten counts were recorded for this clone. Other DNA sequences in the same sample also yield this CDR3. The V and J genes are TRBV29-1 and TRBJ2-7; 7 nucleotides agree with TRBD1. V lost 4 bases and J lost 3; bases outside the gene matches: 0. The CDR3 runs to 11 residues. Germline CDR1 reads SQVTM; CDR2 reads ANQGSEA. The CDR3 region has the DNA TGCAGCGTTGGGGACAGCTACGAGCAGTACTTC. It translates to CSVGDSYEQYF.

This clone was counted many times. V is TRBV5-1 and J is TRBJ1-5; no firm D call. CDR1 is SGHRS, CDR2 YFSETQ, per germline. This CDR3 has 14 amino acids. V was cut by 3 bases and J by 9 bases, with 16 bases left in between. The CDR3 region has the DNA TGCGCCAGCAGCTCAGGCGACGGTTTAACGCCCCAGCATTTT. This codes for CASSSGDGLTPQHF. Combining the CDR3 with reference TRBV5-1 and TRBJ1-5 gives the whole variable domain KAGVTQTPRYLIKTRGQQVTLSCSPISGHRSVSWYQQTPGQGLQFLFEYFSETQRNKGNFPGRFSGRQFSNSRSEMNVSTLELGDSALYLCASSSGDGLTPQHFGDGTRLSIL.

In its sample, this clone was seen a few times. This chain uses TRBV10-3 with TRBJ2-1; TRBD1 matches at 9 bases. CDR1 is ENHRY and CDR2 is SYGVKD in the germline V gene. The V segment lost 3 bases and the J segment 6 bases; nucleotides outside the gene matches: 6. This CDR3 comprises 15 residues. The CDR3 DNA reads as TGTGCCATCAGTGATGTGGACAGGGGATCCAATGAGCAGTTCTTC. This gives the protein CAISDVDRGSNEQFF.

The V call is TRBV19, the J call TRBJ2-3; D gene uncertain. In germline, CDR1 is LNHDA, CDR2 SQIVND (reference sequence). The CDR3 sequence is 14 residues long. V lost 7 bases, J lost 0 bases, and 11 bases lay in between. CDR3 in amino acids: CASKVRPSTDTQYF. The DNA for the CDR3 is TGTGCCAGTAAGGTTAGGCCGAGCACAGATACGCAGTATTTT.

The V gene is TRBV29-1, the J gene TRBJ1-4, with unresolved D. This CDR3 is built from 13 residues. CDR1 is SQVTM and CDR2 is ANQGSEA in the germline V gene. The ends were cut back, 7 bases at V and 7 bases at J, with 16 bases in the middle. Here the CDR3 DNA reads TGCAGCGCCCTCCCTACACAACGTGAAAAACTGTTTTTT. Translating it yields CSALPTQREKLFF. The full variable domain, with the rest looked up from reference TRBV29-1 and TRBJ1-4, is SAVISQKPSRDICQRGTSLTIQCQVDSQVTMMFWYRQQPGQSLTLIATANQGSEATYESGFVIDKFPISRPNLTFSTLTVSNMSPEDSSIYLCSALPTQREKLFFGSGTQLSVL.

This clone was seen many times. The chain joins TRBV7-2 to TRBJ2-7; TRBD1 is a possible D gene (6 bases). This CDR3 is 14 amino acids long. Trimming stripped 3 bases from V and 0 bases from J, with 9 bases between. The germline gives CDR1 SGHTA, CDR2 FQGNSA. DNA of the CDR3: TGTGCCAGCAGCTTTACAGGGAGCTCCTACGAGCAGTACTTC. Protein: CASSFTGSSYEQYF.